This entry features one T cell receptor beta chain sequence. This entry is derived from a study of T cells in narcolepsy. Trimming left V 0 bases short and J 4 bases short, with 7 bases between. Germline-derived CDR1 and CDR2 are SGHKS and YYEKEE (reference sequence). The CDR3 sequence is 14 residues long. The repertoire was sequenced with immunoSEQ multiplex PCR; TCRdb's copy has only in-frame clones and lacks some. The repertoire holds some 30,000 clones, with 75% to 90% as singletons. The rearrangement links TRBV5-5 to TRBJ2-2; no clear D. This TCR was recovered from a human donor with narcolepsy. The sample consisted of CD45RA- memory CD4+ T cells from PBMCs. The CDR3 nucleotides read TGTGCCAGCAGCTTGGGTTCGGGCACCGGGGAGCTGTTTTTT. This encodes CASSLGSGTGELFF.